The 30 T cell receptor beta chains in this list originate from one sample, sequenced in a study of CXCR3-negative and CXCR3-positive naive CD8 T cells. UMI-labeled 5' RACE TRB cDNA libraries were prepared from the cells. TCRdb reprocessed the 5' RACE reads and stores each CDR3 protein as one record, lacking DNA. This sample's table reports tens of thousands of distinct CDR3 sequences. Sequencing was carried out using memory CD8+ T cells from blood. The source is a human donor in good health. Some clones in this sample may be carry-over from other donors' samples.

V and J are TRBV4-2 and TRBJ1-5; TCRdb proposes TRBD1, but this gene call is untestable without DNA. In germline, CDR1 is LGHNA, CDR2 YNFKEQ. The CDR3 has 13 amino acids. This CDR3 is CASSQGGGQPQHF.

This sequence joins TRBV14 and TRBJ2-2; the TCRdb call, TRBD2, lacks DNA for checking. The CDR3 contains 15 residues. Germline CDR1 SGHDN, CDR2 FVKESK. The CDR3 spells CASSQDYRDTGELFF.

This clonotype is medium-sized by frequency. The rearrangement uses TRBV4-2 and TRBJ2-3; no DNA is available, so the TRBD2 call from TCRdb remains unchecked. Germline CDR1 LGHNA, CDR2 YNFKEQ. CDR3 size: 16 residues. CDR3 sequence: CASSPEMSGGTDTQYF.

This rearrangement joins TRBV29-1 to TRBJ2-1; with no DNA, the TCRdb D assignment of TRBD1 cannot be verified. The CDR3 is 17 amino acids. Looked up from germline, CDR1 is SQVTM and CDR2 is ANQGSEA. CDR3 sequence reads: CSVDDLPDRAVYNEQFF.

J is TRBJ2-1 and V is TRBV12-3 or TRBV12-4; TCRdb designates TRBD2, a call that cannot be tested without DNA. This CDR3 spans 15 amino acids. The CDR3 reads CASSLVAGGPDEQFF.

The CDR3 loop is CASSEKGTDSYEQYF. V and J are TRBV6-4 and TRBJ2-7. Germline lookup yields CDR1 MRHNA and CDR2 SNTAGT. This CDR3 region has 15 residues.

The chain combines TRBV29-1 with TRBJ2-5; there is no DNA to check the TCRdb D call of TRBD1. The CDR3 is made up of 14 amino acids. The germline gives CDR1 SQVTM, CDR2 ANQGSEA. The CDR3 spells CSVLIVGQVETQYF.

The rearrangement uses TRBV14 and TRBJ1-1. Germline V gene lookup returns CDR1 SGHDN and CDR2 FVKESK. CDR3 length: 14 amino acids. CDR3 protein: CASSPADPNTEAFF.

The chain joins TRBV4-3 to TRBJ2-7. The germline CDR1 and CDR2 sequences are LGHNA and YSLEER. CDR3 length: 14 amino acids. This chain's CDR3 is CASSQDYAAYEQYF.

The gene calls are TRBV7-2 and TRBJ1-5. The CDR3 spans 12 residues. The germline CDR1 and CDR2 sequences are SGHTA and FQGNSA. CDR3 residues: CASSSGYQPQHF.

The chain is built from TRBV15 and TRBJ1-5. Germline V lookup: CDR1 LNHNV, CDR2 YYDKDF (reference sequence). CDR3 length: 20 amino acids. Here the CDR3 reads CATSWAGTVGRIYSNQPQHF.

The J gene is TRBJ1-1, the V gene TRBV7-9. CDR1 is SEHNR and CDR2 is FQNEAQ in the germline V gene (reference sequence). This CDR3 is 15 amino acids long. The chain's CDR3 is CALGLVDWRGTEAFF.

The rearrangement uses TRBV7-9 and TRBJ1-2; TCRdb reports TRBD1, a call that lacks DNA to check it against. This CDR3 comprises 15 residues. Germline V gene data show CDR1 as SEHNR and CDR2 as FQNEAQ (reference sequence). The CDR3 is CASSAQTGTEDDYTF.

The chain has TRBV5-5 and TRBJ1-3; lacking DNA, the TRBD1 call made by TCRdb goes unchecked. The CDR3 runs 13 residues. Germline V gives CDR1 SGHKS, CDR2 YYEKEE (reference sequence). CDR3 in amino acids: CASSTTVGNTIYF.

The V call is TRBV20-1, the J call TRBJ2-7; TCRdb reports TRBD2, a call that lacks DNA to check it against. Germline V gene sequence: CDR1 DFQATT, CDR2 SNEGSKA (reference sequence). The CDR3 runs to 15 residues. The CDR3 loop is CSARDLWSGAYEQYF.

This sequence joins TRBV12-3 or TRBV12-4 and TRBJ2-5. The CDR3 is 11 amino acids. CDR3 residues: CASREKETQYF.

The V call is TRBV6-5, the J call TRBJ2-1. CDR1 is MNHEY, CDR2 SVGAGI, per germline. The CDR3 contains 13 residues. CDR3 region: CASSYSRLNEQFF.

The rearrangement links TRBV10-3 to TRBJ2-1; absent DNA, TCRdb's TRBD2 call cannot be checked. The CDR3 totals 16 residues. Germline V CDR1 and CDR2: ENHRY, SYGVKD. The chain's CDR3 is CAISETLAGNRNEQFF.

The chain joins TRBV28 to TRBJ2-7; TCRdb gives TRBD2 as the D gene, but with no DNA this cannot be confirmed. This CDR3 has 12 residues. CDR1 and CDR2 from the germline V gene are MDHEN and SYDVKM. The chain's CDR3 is CASSLTTFEQYF.

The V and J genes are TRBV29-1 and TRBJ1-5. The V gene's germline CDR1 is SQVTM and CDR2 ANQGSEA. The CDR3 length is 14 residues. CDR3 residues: CSVVPDGLNQPQHF.

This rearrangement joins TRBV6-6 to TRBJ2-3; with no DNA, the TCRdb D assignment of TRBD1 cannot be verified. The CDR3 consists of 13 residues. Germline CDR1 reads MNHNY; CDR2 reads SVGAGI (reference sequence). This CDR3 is CAVYPGTKDTQYF.

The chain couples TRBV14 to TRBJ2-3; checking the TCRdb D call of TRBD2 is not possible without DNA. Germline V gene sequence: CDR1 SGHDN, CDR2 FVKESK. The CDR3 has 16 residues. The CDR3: CASSQTIAGASDTQYF.

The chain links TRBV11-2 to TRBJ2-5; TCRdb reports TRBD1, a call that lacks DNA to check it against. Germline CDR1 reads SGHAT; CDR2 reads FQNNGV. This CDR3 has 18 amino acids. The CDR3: CASSLGRERGPYQETQYF.

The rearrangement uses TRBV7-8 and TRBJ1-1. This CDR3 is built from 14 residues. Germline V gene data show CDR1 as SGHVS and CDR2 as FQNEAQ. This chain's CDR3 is CASSLVVRVTEAFF.

Here the CDR3 reads CASSKKNHNEQFF. The chain recombines TRBV12-3 or TRBV12-4 with TRBJ2-1. The CDR3 is made up of 13 amino acids.

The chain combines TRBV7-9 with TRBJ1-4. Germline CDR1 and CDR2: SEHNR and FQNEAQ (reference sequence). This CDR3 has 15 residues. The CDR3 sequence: CASSLGLRENEKLFF.

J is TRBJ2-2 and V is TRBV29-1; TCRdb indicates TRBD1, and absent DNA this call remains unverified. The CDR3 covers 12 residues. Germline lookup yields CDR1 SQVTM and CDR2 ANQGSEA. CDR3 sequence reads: CSLQDSKGELFF.

CDR3 loop: CASSPILLGQGTDTQYF. The chain uses TRBV28 and TRBJ2-3; the D call from TCRdb, TRBD1, cannot be confirmed without DNA. Germline V lookup: CDR1 MDHEN, CDR2 SYDVKM. CDR3 size: 17 residues.

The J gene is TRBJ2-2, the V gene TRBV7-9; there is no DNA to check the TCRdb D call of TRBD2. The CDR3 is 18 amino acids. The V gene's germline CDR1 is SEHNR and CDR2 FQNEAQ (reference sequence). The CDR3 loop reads CASSPGTLGTSGTGELFF.

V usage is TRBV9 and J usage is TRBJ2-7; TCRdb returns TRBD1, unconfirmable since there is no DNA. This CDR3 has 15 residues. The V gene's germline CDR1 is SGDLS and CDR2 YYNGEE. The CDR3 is CASSGRDRPTYEQYF.